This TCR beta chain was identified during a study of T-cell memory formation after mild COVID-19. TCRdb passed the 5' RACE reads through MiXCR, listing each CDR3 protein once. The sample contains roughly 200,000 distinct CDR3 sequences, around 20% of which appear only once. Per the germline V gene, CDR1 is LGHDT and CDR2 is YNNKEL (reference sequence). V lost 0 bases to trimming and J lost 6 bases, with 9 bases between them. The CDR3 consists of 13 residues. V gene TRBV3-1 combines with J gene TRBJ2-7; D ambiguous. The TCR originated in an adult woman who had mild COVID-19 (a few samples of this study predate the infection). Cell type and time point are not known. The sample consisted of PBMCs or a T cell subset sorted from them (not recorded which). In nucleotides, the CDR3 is TGTGCCAGCAGCCAAGATAAGTGGGGCGAGCAGTACTTC. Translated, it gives CASSQDKWGEQYF.